The clone carrying this T cell receptor beta chain was seen a handful of times. What it binds is unknown. J lost 5 bases, V lost 7 bases, and 10 bases had no gene match. CDR3 length: 15 residues. Library preparation (for TCRbeta) was performed with unique molecular identifiers. MiXCR, applied by TCRdb to the PCR reads, yields one record per CDR3 protein. The sample holds under 750,000 distinct CDR3 sequences; under 25% are singletons and the top ten take approximately 14%. This sample is drawn from a study of T-cell reconstitution after alpha-beta-depleted transplantation in children. Study-level points and caveats: Expanded graft clones, several hundred of them, were reportedly the source of alpha-beta T cells about two months after transplant.

The sequence was collected from a boy less than two years old who had a stem cell transplant for acute myeloid leukemia, so the T cells may come from the graft donor. The J gene is TRBJ1-4, the V gene TRBV12-3 or TRBV12-4; 7 bases align to TRBD1. The sample here was PBMCs, mostly from graft donor cells, taken 360 days after TCRalphabeta/CD19-depleted stem cell transplant. The CDR3 reads CASTKRQGVNEKLFF. CDR3 in DNA: TGTGCCAGCACCAAGAGACAGGGTGTGAATGAAAAACTGTTTTTT.